Below, 3 T cell receptor beta chains from the same sample are listed, as sequenced in a study of blood T cell repertoires in COVID-19. Sequenced by immunoSEQ multiplex PCR; TCRdb stores in-frame clones only, minus some. Altogether roughly 85,000 clones are present, more than 80% being singletons, with the ten largest covering 25% to 30%. The material sequenced was peripheral blood. These receptors originate from a man over 45 with active or convalescent COVID-19.

The V call is TRBV29-1, the J call TRBJ2-3; no definite D call. CDR1 is SQVTM, CDR2 ANQGSEA, per germline. The CDR3 is made up of 16 amino acids. V was cut by 0 bases and J by 1 base, with 14 bases left in between. The CDR3: CSVEEVAGLGTDTQYF. In DNA form, the CDR3 reads TGCAGCGTTGAAGAGGTAGCCGGGTTGGGCACAGATACGCAGTATTTT.

This chain joins TRBV7-2 and TRBJ2-7, with 9 positions matching TRBD1. In germline, CDR1 is SGHTA, CDR2 FQGNSA. V lost 4 bases to trimming and J lost 3 bases; unmatched junction nucleotides: 4. The CDR3 is made up of 14 amino acids. In nucleotides, the CDR3 is TGTGCCAGCAGCTCGGGGACAGGGTACTACGAGCAGTACTTC. This translates into CASSSGTGYYEQYF.

This chain connects TRBV10-3 to TRBJ2-5; tentative D call: TRBD1 (6 bases). Germline V CDR1 and CDR2: ENHRY, SYGVKD. The CDR3 sequence is 13 residues long. Deletions cut 10 bases from V and 0 bases from J, with 12 bases between. The CDR3 DNA sequence: TGTGCCAGCGAGGGGGACAACCAAGAGACCCAGTACTTC. This translates into CASEGDNQETQYF.